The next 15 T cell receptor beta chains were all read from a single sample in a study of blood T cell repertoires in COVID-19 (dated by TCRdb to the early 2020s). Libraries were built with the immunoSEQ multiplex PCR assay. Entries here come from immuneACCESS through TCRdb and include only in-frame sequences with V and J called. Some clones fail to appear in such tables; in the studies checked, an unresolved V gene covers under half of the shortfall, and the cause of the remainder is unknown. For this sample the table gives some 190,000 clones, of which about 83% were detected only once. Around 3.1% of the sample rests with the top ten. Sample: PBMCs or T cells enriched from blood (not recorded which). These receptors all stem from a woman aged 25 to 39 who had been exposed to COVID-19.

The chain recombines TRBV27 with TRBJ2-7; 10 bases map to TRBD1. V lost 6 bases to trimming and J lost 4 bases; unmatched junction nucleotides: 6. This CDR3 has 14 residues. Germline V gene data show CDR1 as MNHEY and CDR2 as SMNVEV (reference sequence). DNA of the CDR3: TGTGCCAGCAGCCCGACAGGGGGCACTTACGAGCAGTACTTC. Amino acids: CASSPTGGTYEQYF.

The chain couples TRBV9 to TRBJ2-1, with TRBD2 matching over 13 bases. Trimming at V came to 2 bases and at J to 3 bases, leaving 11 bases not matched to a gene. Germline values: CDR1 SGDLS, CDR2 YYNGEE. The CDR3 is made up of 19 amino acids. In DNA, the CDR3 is TGTGCCAGCAGCGTCGTCCCGGGACTAGCGGGGTACTACTACAATGAGCAGTTCTTC. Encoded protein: CASSVVPGLAGYYYNEQFF.

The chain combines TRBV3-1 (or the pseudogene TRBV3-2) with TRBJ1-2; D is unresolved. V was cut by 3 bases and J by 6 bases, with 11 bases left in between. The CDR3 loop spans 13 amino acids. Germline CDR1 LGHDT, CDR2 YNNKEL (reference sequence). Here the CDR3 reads CASSQRWRDGYTF. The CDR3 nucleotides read TGTGCCAGCAGCCAGAGGTGGAGGGATGGCTACACCTTC.

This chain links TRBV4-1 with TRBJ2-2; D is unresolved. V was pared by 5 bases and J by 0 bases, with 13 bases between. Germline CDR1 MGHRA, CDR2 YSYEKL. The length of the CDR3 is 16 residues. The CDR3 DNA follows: TGCGCCAGCAGCGATCACAGCAGAACGAACACCGGGGAGCTGTTTTTT. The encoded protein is CASSDHSRTNTGELFF.

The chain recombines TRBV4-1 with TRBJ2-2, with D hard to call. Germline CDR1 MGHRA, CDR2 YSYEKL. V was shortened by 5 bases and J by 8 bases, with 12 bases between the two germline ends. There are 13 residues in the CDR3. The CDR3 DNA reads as TGCGCCAGCAGCTCCCCGACCGGGGGGGAGCTGTTTTTT. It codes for CASSSPTGGELFF.

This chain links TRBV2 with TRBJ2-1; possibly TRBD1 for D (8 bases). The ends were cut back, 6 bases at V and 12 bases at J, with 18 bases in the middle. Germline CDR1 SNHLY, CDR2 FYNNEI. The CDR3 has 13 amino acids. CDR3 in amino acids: CASSPQGGKRQFF. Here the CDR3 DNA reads TGTGCCAGCAGCCCACAGGGGGGGAAAAGGCAGTTCTTC.

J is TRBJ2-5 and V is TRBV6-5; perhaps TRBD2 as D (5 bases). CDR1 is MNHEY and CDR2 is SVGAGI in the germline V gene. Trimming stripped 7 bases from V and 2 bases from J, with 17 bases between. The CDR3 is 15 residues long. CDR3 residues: CASTMGPDWQETQYF. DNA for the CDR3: TGTGCCAGCACCATGGGCCCGGACTGGCAAGAGACCCAGTACTTC.

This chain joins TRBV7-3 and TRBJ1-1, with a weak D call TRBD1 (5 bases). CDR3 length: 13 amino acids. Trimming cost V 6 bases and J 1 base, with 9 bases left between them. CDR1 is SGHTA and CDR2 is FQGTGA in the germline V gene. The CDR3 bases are TGTGCCAGCAGTGCCGACAGGAACACTGAAGCTTTCTTT. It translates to CASSADRNTEAFF.

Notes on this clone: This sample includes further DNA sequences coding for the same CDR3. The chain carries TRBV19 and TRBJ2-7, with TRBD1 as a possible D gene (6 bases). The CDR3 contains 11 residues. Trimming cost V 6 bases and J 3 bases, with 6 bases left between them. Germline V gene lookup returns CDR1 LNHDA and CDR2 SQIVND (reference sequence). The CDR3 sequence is CASSRGYEQYF. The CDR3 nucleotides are TGTGCCAGTAGCAGGGGCTACGAGCAGTACTTC. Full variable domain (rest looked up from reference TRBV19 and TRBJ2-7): DGGITQSPKYLFRKEGQNVTLSCEQNLNHDAMYWYRQDPGQGLRLIYYSQIVNDFQKGDIAEGYSVSREKKESFPLTVTSAQKNPTAFYLCASSRGYEQYFGPGTRLTVT.

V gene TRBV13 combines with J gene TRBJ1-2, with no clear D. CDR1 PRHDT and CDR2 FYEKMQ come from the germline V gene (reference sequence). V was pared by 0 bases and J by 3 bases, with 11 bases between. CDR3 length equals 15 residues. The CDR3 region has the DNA TGTGCCAGCAGCTTAGGCCGGTCACAGCACTATGGCTACACCTTC. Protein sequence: CASSLGRSQHYGYTF.

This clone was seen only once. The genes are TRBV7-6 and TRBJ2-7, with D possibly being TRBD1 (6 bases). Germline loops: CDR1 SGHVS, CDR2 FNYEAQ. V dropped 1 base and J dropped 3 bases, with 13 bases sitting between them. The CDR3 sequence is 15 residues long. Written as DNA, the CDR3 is TGTGCCAGCAGCTTAGGCCTAGGACAGAACTACGAGCAGTACTTC. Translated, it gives CASSLGLGQNYEQYF.

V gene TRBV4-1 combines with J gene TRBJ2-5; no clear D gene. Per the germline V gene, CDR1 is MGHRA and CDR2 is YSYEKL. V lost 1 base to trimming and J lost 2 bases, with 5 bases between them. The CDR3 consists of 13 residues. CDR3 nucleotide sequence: TGCGCCAGCAGCCAAGGCAGTCAAGAGACCCAGTACTTC. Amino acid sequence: CASSQGSQETQYF.

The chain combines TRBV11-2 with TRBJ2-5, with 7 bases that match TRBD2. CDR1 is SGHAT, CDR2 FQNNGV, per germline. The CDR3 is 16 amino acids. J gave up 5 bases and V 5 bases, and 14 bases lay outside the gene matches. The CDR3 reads CASSLGEGPLGETQYF. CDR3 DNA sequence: TGTGCCAGCAGCCTAGGGGAGGGCCCCCTGGGGGAGACCCAGTACTTC.

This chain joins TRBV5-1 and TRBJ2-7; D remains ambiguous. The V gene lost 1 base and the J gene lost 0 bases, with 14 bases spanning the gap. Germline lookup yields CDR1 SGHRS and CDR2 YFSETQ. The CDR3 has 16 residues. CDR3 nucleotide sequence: TGCGCCAGCAGCTTGAATCTGGTCGCCAGCTCCTACGAGCAGTACTTC. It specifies CASSLNLVASSYEQYF.

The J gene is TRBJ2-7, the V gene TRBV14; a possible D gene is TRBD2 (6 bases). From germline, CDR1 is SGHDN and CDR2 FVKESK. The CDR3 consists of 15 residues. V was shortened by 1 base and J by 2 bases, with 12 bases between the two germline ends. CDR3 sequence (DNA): TGTGCCAGCAGCCAAGGATTCGGGGGTCCCTACGAGCAGTACTTC. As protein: CASSQGFGGPYEQYF.